This record looks at one T cell receptor beta chain sequence and its context. The antigen is undetermined. In germline, CDR1 is MNHEY, CDR2 SVGAGI. The CDR3 runs 13 residues. With 6 bases removed from V and 6 bases from J, the gap between germline ends came to 12 bases. The data stem from a study of T cells in localized non-small cell lung cancer. Findings and limits, study-wide: The study detected a median approximately 57 of the top 100 tumor clones in adjacent lung. T cell clonality was highest in uninvolved adjacent lung, above tumor. Increased T cell density in blood showed an association with longer overall survival. Heterogeneity remains possible, as sequencing covered one tumor region only.

Assay: immunoSEQ multiplex PCR; the TCRdb copy retains only in-frame clones and omits some. This table has roughly 15,000 clones, around 87% appearing once. The chain recombines TRBV6-5 with TRBJ1-5, with D uncertain. This material consisted of peripheral blood mononuclear cells, taken before any cancer treatment. This TCR was recovered from a woman aged 40-70 years with stage III lung adenocarcinoma. This chain's CDR3 is CASSSVSGQPQHF. The CDR3 coding sequence is TGTGCCAGCAGCTCCGTGTCGGGTCAGCCCCAGCATTTT.